The text below deals with one T cell receptor beta chain. The data were taken from a study of blood T cell repertoires in COVID-19. V dropped 3 bases and J dropped 5 bases, with 11 bases sitting between them. The CDR3 totals 13 residues. CDR1 is KGHSH, CDR2 LQKENI, per germline. The data were produced by immunoSEQ multiplex PCR, yet TCRdb's version contains in-frame clones alone and is incomplete. The sample consists of about 150,000 clones, about 80% of them appearing once. Participants were aged roughly 18 to 89 years from roughly 25 US areas. Donors of Cohort 3 who recovered were those that had two negative PCRs, clearance, or symptom resolution.

This receptor was identified in a middle-aged man who had recovered from COVID-19. The sequencing sample was made of PBMCs or T cells enriched from blood (not recorded which). The chain has TRBV18 and TRBJ2-7, with a tentative D call TRBD1 (5 bases). CDR3 protein: CASSPGWGHEQYF. CDR3 sequence (DNA): TGTGCCAGCTCACCCGGGTGGGGCCACGAGCAGTACTTC.